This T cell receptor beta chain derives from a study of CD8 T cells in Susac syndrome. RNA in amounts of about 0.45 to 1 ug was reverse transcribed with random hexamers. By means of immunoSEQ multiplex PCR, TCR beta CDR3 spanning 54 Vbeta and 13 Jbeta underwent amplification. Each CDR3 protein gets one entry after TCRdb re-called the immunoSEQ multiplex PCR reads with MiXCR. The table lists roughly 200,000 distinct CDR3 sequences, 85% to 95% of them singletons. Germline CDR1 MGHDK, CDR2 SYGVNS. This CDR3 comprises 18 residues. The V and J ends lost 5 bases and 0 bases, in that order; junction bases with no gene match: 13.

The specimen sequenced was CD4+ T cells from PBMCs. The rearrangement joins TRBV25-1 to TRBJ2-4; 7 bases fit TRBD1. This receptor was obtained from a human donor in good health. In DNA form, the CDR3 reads TGTGCCAGCAGTCCATCCACAGGGGCCAACCTAGCCAAAAACATTCAGTACTTC. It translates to CASSPSTGANLAKNIQYF.